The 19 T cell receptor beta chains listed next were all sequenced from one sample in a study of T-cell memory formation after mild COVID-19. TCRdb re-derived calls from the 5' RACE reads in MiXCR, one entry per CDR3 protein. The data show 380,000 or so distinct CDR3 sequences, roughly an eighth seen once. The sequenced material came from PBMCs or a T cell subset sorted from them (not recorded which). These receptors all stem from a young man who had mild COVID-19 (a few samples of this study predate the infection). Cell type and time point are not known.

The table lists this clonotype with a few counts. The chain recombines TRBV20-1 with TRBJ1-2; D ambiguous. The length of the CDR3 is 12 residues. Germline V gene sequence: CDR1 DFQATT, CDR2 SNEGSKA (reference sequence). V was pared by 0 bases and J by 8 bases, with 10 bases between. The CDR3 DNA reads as TGCAGTGCTAGAGATGCCACCAGGGGCTACACCTTC. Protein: CSARDATRGYTF.

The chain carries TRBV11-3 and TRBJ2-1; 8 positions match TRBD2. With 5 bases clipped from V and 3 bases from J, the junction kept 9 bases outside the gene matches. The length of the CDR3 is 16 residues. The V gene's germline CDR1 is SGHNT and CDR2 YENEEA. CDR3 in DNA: TGTGCCAGCAGCGCAGAACTAGCGGCAAACTACAATGAGCAGTTCTTC. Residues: CASSAELAANYNEQFF.

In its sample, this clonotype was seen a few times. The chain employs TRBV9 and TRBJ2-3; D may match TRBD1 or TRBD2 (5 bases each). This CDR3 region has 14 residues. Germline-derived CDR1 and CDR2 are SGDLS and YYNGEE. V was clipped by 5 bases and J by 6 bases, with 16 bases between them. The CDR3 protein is CASSGDGAKDTQYF. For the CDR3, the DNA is TGTGCCAGCAGTGGGGACGGGGCCAAGGATACGCAGTATTTT.

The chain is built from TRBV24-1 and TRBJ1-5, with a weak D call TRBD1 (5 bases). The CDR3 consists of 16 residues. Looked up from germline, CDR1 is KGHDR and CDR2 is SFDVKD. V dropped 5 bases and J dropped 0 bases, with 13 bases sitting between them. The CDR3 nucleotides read TGTGCCACCAGTGCCTCGGGACGGACTAGCAATCAGCCCCAGCATTTT. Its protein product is CATSASGRTSNQPQHF.

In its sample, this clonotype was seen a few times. The CDR3 protein is CASIRSLQETQYF. In nucleotides, the CDR3 is TGTGCCAGCATCAGGAGCCTCCAAGAGACCCAGTACTTC. V is TRBV7-9 and J is TRBJ2-5; D unresolved. Trimming shortened V by 7 bases and J by 1 base, and 10 bases separated the two germline ends. Germline V gene sequence: CDR1 SEHNR, CDR2 FQNEAQ (reference sequence). CDR3 length: 13 amino acids.

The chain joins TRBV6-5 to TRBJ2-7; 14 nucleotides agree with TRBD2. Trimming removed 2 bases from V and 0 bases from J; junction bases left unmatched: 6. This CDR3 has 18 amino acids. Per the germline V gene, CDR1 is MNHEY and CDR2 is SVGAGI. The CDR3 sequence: CASSYTGLAGVSSYEQYF. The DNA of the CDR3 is TGTGCCAGCAGTTACACGGGACTAGCGGGGGTGTCCTCCTACGAGCAGTACTTC.

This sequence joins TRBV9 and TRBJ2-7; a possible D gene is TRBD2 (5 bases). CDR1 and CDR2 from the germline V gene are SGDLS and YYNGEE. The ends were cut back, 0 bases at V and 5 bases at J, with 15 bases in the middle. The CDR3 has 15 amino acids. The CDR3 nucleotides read TGTGCCAGCAGCGTAGCCGAGGGTATCACCCACGAGCAGTACTTC. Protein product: CASSVAEGITHEQYF.

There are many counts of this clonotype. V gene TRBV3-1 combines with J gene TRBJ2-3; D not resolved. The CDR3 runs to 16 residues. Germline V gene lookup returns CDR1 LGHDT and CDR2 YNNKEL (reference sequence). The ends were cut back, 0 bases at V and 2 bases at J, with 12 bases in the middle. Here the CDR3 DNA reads TGTGCCAGCAGCCAAGATCGAGGAACTCCCACAGATACGCAGTATTTT. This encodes CASSQDRGTPTDTQYF.

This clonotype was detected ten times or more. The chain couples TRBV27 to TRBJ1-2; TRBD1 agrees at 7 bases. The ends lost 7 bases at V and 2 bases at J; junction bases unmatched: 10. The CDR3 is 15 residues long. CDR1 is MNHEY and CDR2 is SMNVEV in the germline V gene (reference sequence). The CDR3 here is CASTSHGTANYGYTF. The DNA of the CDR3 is TGTGCCAGCACCTCCCACGGGACAGCAAACTATGGCTACACCTTC.

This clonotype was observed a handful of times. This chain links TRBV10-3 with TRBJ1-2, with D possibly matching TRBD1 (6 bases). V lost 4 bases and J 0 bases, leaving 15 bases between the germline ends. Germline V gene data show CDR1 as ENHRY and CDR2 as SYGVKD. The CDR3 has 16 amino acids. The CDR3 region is CAISGGDTKTNYGYTF. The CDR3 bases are TGTGCCATCAGTGGGGGGGACACTAAGACTAACTATGGCTACACCTTC.

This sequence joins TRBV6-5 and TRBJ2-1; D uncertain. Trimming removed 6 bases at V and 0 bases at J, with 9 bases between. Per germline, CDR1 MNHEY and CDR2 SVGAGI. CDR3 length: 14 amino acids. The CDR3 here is CASRSDPSYNEQFF. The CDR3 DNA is TGTGCCAGCAGGAGCGATCCCTCCTACAATGAGCAGTTCTTC.

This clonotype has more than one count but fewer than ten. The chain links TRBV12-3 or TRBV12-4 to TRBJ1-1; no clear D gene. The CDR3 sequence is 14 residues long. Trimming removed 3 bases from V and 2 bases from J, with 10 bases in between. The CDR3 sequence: CASSFRERNTEAFF. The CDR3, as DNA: TGTGCCAGCAGTTTCCGGGAAAGAAACACTGAAGCTTTCTTT.

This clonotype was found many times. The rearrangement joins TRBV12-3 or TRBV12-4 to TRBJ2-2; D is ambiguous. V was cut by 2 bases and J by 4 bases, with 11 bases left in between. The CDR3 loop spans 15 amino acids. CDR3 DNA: TGTGCCAGCAGTTTAAACAGCCGGAGCACCGGGGAGCTGTTTTTT. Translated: CASSLNSRSTGELFF.

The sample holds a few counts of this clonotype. The CDR3 sequence is CSVRRARGNEQYF. CDR3 nucleotides: TGCAGCGTTAGGCGGGCACGTGGAAACGAGCAGTACTTC. V usage is TRBV29-1 and J usage is TRBJ2-7, with D perhaps matching TRBD2 (5 bases). V was clipped by 5 bases and J by 5 bases, with 16 bases between them. CDR1 is SQVTM and CDR2 is ANQGSEA in the germline V gene. This CDR3 region has 13 residues.

CDR3 sequence (DNA): TGTGCCAGCAGTTTAGAAGCAGGGACCGAGCAGTACGTC. It translates to CASSLEAGTEQYV. The rearrangement joins TRBV12-3 or TRBV12-4 to TRBJ2-7; D possibly uses TRBD1 or TRBD2 (5 bases each). CDR3 length: 13 amino acids. The V and J ends lost 1 base and 6 bases respectively, with 10 bases between them.

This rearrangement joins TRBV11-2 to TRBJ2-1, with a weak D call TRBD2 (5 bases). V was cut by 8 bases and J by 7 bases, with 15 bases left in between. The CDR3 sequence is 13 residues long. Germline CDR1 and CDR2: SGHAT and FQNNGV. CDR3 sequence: CASRGLAQNEQFF. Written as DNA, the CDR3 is TGTGCCAGCCGAGGGCTTGCGCAAAATGAGCAGTTCTTC.

In DNA, the CDR3 is TGTGCCAGCAGCTTTTCAGGGGCCCTCACCGAGCAGTACGTC. Amino acids: CASSFSGALTEQYV. This rearrangement joins TRBV7-9 to TRBJ2-7, with a possible D match to TRBD1 (6 bases). The length of the CDR3 is 14 residues. Germline loops: CDR1 SEHNR, CDR2 FQNEAQ (reference sequence). V was cut by 3 bases and J by 6 bases, with 15 bases left in between.

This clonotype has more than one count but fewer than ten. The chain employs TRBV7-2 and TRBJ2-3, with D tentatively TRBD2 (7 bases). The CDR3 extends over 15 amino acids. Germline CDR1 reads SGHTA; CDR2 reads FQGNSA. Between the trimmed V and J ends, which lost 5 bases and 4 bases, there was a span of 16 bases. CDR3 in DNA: TGTGCCAGCAGCGGCGCGGGGGCCGGCGCAGATACGCAGTATTTT. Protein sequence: CASSGAGAGADTQYF.

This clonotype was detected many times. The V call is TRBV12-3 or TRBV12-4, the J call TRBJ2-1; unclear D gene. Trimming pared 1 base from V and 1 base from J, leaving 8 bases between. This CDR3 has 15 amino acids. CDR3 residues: CASSLEGRSYNEQFF. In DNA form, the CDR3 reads TGTGCCAGCAGTTTAGAGGGAAGGTCCTACAATGAGCAGTTCTTC.